These 26 T cell receptor beta chains share one sample of origin, sequenced in a study of blood T cell repertoires in COVID-19. Produced via immunoSEQ multiplex PCR; TCRdb's table is partial and in-frame only. The table has approximately 310,000 clones, 80% to 90% seen once. Sequenced sample: peripheral blood. Receptors were obtained from a woman aged 50 to 60 who had recovered from COVID-19.

This clone has only one observation. The V gene is TRBV18, the J gene TRBJ1-6; unclear D gene. V was pared by 4 bases and J by 7 bases, with 17 bases between. The CDR3 is made up of 16 amino acids. The germline V gene encodes CDR1 KGHSH and CDR2 LQKENI. The CDR3 reads CASSLTPLILNSPLHF. The DNA of the CDR3 is TGTGCCAGCTCACTAACTCCATTGATCTTGAATTCACCCCTCCACTTT.

The chain has TRBV9 and TRBJ2-5, with 8 bases that match TRBD2. Per the germline V gene, CDR1 is SGDLS and CDR2 is YYNGEE. This CDR3 region has 14 residues. After removal of 3 bases from V and 5 bases from J, the junction contained 6 bases not matched to a gene. DNA of the CDR3: TGTGCCAGCAGCGCCCCGGGACTAGAGGAGACCCAGTACTTC. Protein sequence: CASSAPGLEETQYF.

The chain combines TRBV7-8 with TRBJ1-2, with 7 bases matching TRBD1. The CDR3 totals 17 residues. The germline gives CDR1 SGHVS, CDR2 FQNEAQ. Trimming cost V 2 bases and J 4 bases; bases outside gene matches: 13. CDR3 nucleotide sequence: TGTGCCAGCAGCTTACTGTGGACAGGAGGGTCGGTCTATGGCTACACCTTC. Amino acids: CASSLLWTGGSVYGYTF.

In nucleotides, the CDR3 is TGTGCCAGCAGTCGAAGCGGGAGCCCAGGGGAGCTGTTTTTT. It specifies CASSRSGSPGELFF. The chain has TRBV28 and TRBJ2-2; 8 bases agree with TRBD2. Losses at the gene ends were 5 bases for V and 8 bases for J; bases not matched to a gene: 7. The CDR3 totals 14 residues. CDR1 is MDHEN and CDR2 is SYDVKM in the germline V gene. Variable domain in full (rest from reference TRBV28 and TRBJ2-2): DVKVTQSSRYLVKRTGEKVFLECVQDMDHENMFWYRQDPGLGLRLIYFSYDVKMKEKGDIPEGYSVSREKKERFSLILESASTNQTSMYLCASSRSGSPGELFFGEGSRLTVL.

V usage is TRBV10-2 and J usage is TRBJ1-4, with 8 bases aligning to TRBD1. The CDR3 covers 14 residues. Trimming cost V 6 bases and J 2 bases; bases outside gene matches: 2. Germline V gene lookup returns CDR1 WSHSY and CDR2 SAAADI. The CDR3 bases are TGCGCCAGCAGAACAGGGGGTACTAATGAAAAACTGTTTTTT. Protein product: CASRTGGTNEKLFF.

The chain has TRBV4-1 and TRBJ2-5; D is perhaps TRBD2 (6 bases). The ends were cut back, 7 bases at V and 5 bases at J, with 20 bases in the middle. The CDR3 length is 15 residues. The germline CDR1 and CDR2 sequences are MGHRA and YSYEKL. In DNA, the CDR3 is TGCGCCAGCACCCGGGCGTGGGGGGTTGGGGAGACCCAGTACTTC. Its protein product is CASTRAWGVGETQYF.

V gene TRBV7-2 combines with J gene TRBJ1-2; a possible D gene is TRBD1 (5 bases). CDR3 size: 14 residues. The germline V and J ends were trimmed by 1 base and 7 bases, with 13 bases remaining between them. From germline, CDR1 is SGHTA and CDR2 FQGNSA. Written as DNA, the CDR3 is TGTGCCAGCAGCTTAGAATGGGCAGGGCGTGGCTACACCTTC. Translated: CASSLEWAGRGYTF.

The sample holds a few counts of this clone. The V call is TRBV6-4, the J call TRBJ1-1; 8 bases are shared with TRBD1. Germline lookup yields CDR1 MRHNA and CDR2 SNTAGT. The CDR3 contains 13 residues. V shed 5 bases and J 3 bases; nucleotides not matched to a gene: 2. CDR3 in DNA: TGTGCCAGCAGTCCACAGGGGGACACTGAAGCTTTCTTT. This gives the protein CASSPQGDTEAFF.

The sample holds a few counts of this clone. The V gene is TRBV5-4, the J gene TRBJ1-1; 7 nucleotides line up with TRBD1. The ends lost 3 bases at V and 8 bases at J; junction bases unmatched: 16. The CDR3 spans 16 residues. CDR1 and CDR2 (germline): SGHNT, YYREEE (reference sequence). The CDR3 DNA reads as TGTGCCAGCAGCTCGGGACAGCTCACCCTCTCGTCGGAAGCTTTCTTT. Translating gives CASSSGQLTLSSEAFF.

The V and J genes are TRBV28 and TRBJ1-2; D remains ambiguous. The CDR3 totals 14 residues. Looked up from germline, CDR1 is MDHEN and CDR2 is SYDVKM. The V and J ends lost 3 bases and 7 bases respectively, with 15 bases between them. This CDR3 reads CASSFPRGFSGYTF. As DNA, the CDR3 is TGTGCCAGCAGTTTCCCCCGAGGGTTCAGTGGCTACACCTTC.

This clone showed up just once. One end of the junction fails to match germline, which may point to a read error. CDR3 sequence (DNA): TGTGCCAGCTCCCCCCGGCTACAGGGACGCTACGGGCAGTACTTC. Amino acids: CASSPRLQGRYGQYF. This chain joins TRBV27 and TRBJ2-7, with D possibly being TRBD1 (6 bases). The germline gives CDR1 MNHEY, CDR2 SMNVEV (reference sequence). This CDR3 contains 15 residues.

CDR3 amino acids: CASSLKQGSEQYF. CDR3 DNA sequence: TGTGCCAGCAGCTTAAAACAGGGCTCCGAGCAGTACTTC. The chain carries TRBV7-3 and TRBJ2-7, with D perhaps matching TRBD1 (6 bases). This CDR3 contains 13 residues. Trimming removed 1 base from V and 6 bases from J, with 10 bases in between. From germline, CDR1 is SGHTA and CDR2 FQGTGA.

This clone showed up just once. CDR3 in DNA: TGTGCCAGCAGTCCGGGAGCTAACTATGGCTACACCTTC. It yields the protein CASSPGANYGYTF. V usage is TRBV28 and J usage is TRBJ1-2; D gene unclear. The CDR3 totals 13 residues. V lost 5 bases to trimming and J lost 0 bases, with 7 bases between them. Per the germline V gene, CDR1 is MDHEN and CDR2 is SYDVKM.

The chain joins TRBV30 to TRBJ1-2; TRBD1 is a possible D gene (5 bases). V gave up 0 bases and J gave up 7 bases, with 12 bases separating them. The CDR3 sequence is 13 residues long. Germline CDR1 is GTSNPN and CDR2 is SVGIG (reference sequence). The CDR3 DNA reads TGTGCCTGGAGTGTTACAGGAAACGGTGGCTACACCTTC. Amino acid sequence: CAWSVTGNGGYTF.

The chain has TRBV19 and TRBJ2-5; 10 bases are shared with TRBD2. The trim removed 4 bases at V and 5 bases at J, leaving 7 bases unmatched. The germline V gene has CDR1 LNHDA and CDR2 SQIVND (reference sequence). The CDR3 loop spans 15 amino acids. The CDR3 loop reads CASSKVAGGRETQYF. The DNA for the CDR3 is TGTGCCAGTAGTAAGGTAGCGGGGGGACGGGAGACCCAGTACTTC.

The CDR3 loop is CASSPNSGLAGETQYF. CDR3 coding DNA: TGTGCCAGCAGCCCTAACAGCGGACTAGCGGGAGAGACCCAGTACTTC. V usage is TRBV7-6 and J usage is TRBJ2-5; 11 bases map to TRBD2. J gave up 4 bases and V 5 bases, and 9 bases lay outside the gene matches. This CDR3 is 16 amino acids long. Germline V gene sequence: CDR1 SGHVS, CDR2 FNYEAQ.

There are a few counts of this clone. The CDR3 is CASSSRTQTNTEAFF. CDR3 coding DNA: TGTGCCAGCAGCTCCCGAACACAGACGAACACTGAAGCTTTCTTT. V usage is TRBV7-9 and J usage is TRBJ1-1, with D hard to call. Germline V gives CDR1 SEHNR, CDR2 FQNEAQ (reference sequence). This CDR3 region has 15 residues. Trimming cost V 4 bases and J 1 base, with 13 bases left between them.

CDR3 in amino acids: CASSLRARGAKDTQYF. The DNA for the CDR3 is TGTGCCAGCAGTTTAAGGGCGCGGGGGGCCAAGGATACGCAGTATTTT. The chain is built from TRBV27 and TRBJ2-3; TRBD2 matches 8 bases. Germline CDR1 is MNHEY and CDR2 is SMNVEV (reference sequence). V shed 2 bases, J shed 6 bases, and the junction held 10 bases outside the gene matches. This CDR3 contains 16 residues.

This clone appeared once. This chain links TRBV3-1 (or the pseudogene TRBV3-2) with TRBJ2-3; tentatively, D is TRBD2 (6 bases). Germline V gene data show CDR1 as LGHDT and CDR2 as YNNKEL (reference sequence). CDR3 length equals 13 residues. Trimming pared 6 bases from V and 1 base from J, leaving 8 bases between. The CDR3: CASRRDGTDTQYF. The DNA of the CDR3 is TGTGCCAGCAGGCGGGACGGCACAGATACGCAGTATTTT.

The rearrangement links TRBV10-1 to TRBJ2-7, with 8 bases identical to TRBD1. The CDR3 is 13 residues long. Germline trimming cut 8 bases from V and 7 bases from J; bases unmatched to any gene: 10. The germline gives CDR1 WNHNN, CDR2 SYGVQD (reference sequence). The CDR3 coding sequence is TGCGCCAGCGCATTCCAGGGGGCCCGGGAGCAGTACTTC. Residues: CASAFQGAREQYF.

The gene calls are TRBV27 and TRBJ2-4; 11 nucleotides align to TRBD1. Germline CDR1 MNHEY, CDR2 SMNVEV (reference sequence). The junction had 3 bases not matched to a gene; V was cut back by 2 bases and J by 6 bases. The CDR3 runs 15 residues. The CDR3 loop reads CASSLGTGGINIQYF. In DNA, the CDR3 is TGTGCCAGCAGTTTAGGGACAGGGGGAATAAACATTCAGTACTTC.

The chain couples TRBV30 to TRBJ1-2; tentative D call: TRBD1 (5 bases). Trimming removed 7 bases from V and 4 bases from J, with 13 bases in between. The CDR3 has 12 residues. Germline V gene sequence: CDR1 GTSNPN, CDR2 SVGIG (reference sequence). The CDR3 sequence: CALQGSGYGYTF. The CDR3 DNA reads TGTGCCTTGCAGGGTTCGGGCTATGGCTACACCTTC. Full variable domain (remainder filled in from reference TRBV30 and TRBJ1-2): SQTIHQWPATLVQPVGSPLSLECTVEGTSNPNLYWYRQAAGRGLQLLFYSVGIGQISSEVPQNLSASRPQDRQFILSSKKLLLSDSGFYLCALQGSGYGYTFGSGTRLTVV.

This rearrangement joins TRBV7-2 to TRBJ1-4, with D perhaps matching TRBD1 (5 bases). This CDR3 has 14 residues. V was shortened by 1 base and J by 8 bases, with 11 bases between the two germline ends. Germline CDR1 reads SGHTA; CDR2 reads FQGNSA. CDR3 loop: CASSLGGAGEKLFF. CDR3 coding DNA: TGTGCCAGCAGCTTAGGTGGGGCAGGGGAAAAACTGTTTTTT.

This chain joins TRBV19 and TRBJ1-6; a weak D match, TRBD1 (6 bases). V was cut by 9 bases and J by 0 bases, with 21 bases left in between. Per the germline V gene, CDR1 is LNHDA and CDR2 is SQIVND (reference sequence). The CDR3 has 18 residues. The CDR3: CASSPGVSPSSYNSPLHF. The CDR3 nucleotides are TGTGCCAGCAGCCCAGGGGTTTCTCCGAGCTCCTATAATTCACCCCTCCACTTT.

The chain is built from TRBV28 and TRBJ1-4; 11 nucleotides agree with TRBD1. This CDR3 contains 17 residues. J gave up 8 bases and V 7 bases, and 15 bases lay outside the gene matches. Looked up from germline, CDR1 is MDHEN and CDR2 is SYDVKM. The CDR3 is CASNGGQGEVEAEKLFF. Here the CDR3 DNA reads TGTGCCAGCAACGGGGGACAGGGGGAAGTAGAGGCGGAAAAACTGTTTTTT.

The V and J genes are TRBV30 and TRBJ2-1, with 14 bases lining up with TRBD2. J was trimmed by 9 bases and V by 4 bases; bases with no gene match: 8. The CDR3 is made up of 15 amino acids. Germline CDR1 reads GTSNPN; CDR2 reads SVGIG (reference sequence). The CDR3 region is CAWTTLGLAGAEQFF. CDR3 DNA sequence: TGTGCCTGGACCACGTTGGGACTAGCGGGAGCTGAGCAGTTCTTC.